Below, one TCR beta chain is given with its context. Its cognate antigen is unknown. Generated by immunoSEQ multiplex PCR, the TCRdb table keeps only in-frame clones and is missing some. The table shows over 60,000 clones, with roughly 89% occurring only once. The CDR3 has 13 amino acids. From germline, CDR1 is SGHRS and CDR2 YFSETQ. The J segment lost 5 bases and the V segment lost 4 bases, leaving 2 bases of the junction unmatched. CD4+CD25+CD127- Tregs, CD4+CD25- non-Tregs, CD4 and CD8 cells were sorted. These data originate in a study of Tregs in tolerant kidney transplant recipients. Regarding the study as a whole: Few patients were studied, so findings need validation in larger groups. Biological reproducibility was not directly addressed, but technical replication error appeared minimal. Activated donor B cell expansion appeared to reveal the most relevant donor-specific TCRbeta repertoire.

Sample: CD4+ T cells from blood. V usage is TRBV5-1 and J usage is TRBJ1-5, with 8 nucleotides matching TRBD1. This clonotype was sampled from a human donor in good health. The DNA for the CDR3 is TGCGCCAGCAGCCTGGGACAGGATCAGCCCCAGCATTTT. Translating it yields CASSLGQDQPQHF.